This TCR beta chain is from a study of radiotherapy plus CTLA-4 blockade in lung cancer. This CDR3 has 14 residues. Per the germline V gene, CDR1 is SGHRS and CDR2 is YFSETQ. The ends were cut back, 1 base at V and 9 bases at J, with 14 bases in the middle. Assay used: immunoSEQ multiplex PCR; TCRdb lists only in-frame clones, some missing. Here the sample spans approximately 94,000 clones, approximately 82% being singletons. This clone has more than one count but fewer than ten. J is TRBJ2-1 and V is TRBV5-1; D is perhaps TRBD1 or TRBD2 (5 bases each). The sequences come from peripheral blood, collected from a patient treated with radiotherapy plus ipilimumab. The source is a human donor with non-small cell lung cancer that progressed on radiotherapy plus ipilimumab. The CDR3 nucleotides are TGCGCCAGCAGCTTGACTAGTCGGGACGGTGAGCAGTTCTTC. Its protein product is CASSLTSRDGEQFF.